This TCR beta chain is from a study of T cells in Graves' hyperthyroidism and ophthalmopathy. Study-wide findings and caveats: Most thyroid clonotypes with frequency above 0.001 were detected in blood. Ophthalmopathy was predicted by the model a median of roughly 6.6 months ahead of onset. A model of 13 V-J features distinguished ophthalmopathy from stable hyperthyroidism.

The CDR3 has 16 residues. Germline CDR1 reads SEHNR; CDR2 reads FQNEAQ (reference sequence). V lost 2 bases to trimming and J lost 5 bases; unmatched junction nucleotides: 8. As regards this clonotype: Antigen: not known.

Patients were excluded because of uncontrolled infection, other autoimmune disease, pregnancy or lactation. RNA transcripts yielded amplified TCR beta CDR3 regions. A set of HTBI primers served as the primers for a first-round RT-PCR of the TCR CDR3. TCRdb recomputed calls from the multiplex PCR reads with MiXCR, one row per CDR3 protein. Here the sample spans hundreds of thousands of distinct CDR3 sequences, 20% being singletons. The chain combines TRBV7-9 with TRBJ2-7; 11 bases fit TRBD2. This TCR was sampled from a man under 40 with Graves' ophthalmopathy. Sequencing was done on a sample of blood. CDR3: CASSLPRTSGSHEQYF. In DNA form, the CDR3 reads TGTGCCAGCAGCTTACCCCGGACTAGCGGGTCCCACGAGCAGTACTTC.